This entry concerns a single TCR beta chain. The assay was immunoSEQ multiplex PCR, and TCRdb's table has in-frame clones only and misses some. The table records 300,000 to 450,000 clones, 85% to 90% of them present only once. This entry is derived from a study of blood T cell repertoires in COVID-19. Trimming removed 1 base at V and 10 bases at J, with 11 bases between. This CDR3 has 13 amino acids. Germline CDR1 reads SEHNR; CDR2 reads FQNEAQ (reference sequence). The sequenced sample consisted of PBMCs or T cells enriched from blood (not recorded which). The sequence was collected from a man aged 18 to 29 who had recovered from COVID-19. The chain carries TRBV7-9 and TRBJ2-1; D perhaps matches TRBD1 (6 bases). CDR3 in DNA: TGTGCCAGCAGCTTAGGGGGTACAGGGGAGCAGTTCTTC. Translation gives CASSLGGTGEQFF.